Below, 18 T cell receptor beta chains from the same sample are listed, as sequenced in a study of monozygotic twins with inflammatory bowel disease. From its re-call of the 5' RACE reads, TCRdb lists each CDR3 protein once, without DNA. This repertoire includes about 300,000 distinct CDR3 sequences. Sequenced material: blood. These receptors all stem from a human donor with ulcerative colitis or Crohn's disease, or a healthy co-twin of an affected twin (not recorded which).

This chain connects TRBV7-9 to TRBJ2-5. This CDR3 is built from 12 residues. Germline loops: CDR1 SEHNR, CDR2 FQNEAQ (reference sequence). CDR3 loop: CASSMQQETQYF.

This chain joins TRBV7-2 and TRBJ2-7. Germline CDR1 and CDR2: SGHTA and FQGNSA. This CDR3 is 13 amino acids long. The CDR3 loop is CASSFGRPYEQYF.

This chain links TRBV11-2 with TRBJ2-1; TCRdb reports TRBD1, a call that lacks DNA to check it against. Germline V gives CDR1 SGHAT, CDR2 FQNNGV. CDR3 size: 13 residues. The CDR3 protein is CASSWGLDNEQFF.

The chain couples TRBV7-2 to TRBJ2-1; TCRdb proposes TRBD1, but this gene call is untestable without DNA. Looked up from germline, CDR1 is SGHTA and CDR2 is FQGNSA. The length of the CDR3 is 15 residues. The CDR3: CASSLARGPNNEQFF.

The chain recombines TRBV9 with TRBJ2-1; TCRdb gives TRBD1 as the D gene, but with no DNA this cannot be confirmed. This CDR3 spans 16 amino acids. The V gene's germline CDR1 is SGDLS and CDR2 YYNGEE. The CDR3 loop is CASSRRGQGDYNEQFF.

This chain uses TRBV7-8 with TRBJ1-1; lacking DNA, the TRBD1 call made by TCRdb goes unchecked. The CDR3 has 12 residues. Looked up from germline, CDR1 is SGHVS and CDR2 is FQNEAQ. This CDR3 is CATGLFGIEAFF.

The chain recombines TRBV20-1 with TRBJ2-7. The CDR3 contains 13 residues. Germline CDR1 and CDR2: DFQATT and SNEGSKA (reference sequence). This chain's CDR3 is CSASDTSRVEQYF.

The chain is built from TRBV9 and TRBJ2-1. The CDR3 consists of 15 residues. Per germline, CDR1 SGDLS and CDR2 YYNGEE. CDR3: CASSVGRGSYNEQFF.

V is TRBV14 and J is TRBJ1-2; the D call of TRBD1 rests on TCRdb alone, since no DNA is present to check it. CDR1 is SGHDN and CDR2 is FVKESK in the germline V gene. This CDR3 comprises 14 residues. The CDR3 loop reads CASSPVVGDHGYTF.

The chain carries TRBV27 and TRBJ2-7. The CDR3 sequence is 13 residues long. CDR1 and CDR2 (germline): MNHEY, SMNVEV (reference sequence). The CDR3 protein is CASSLRGVYEQYF.

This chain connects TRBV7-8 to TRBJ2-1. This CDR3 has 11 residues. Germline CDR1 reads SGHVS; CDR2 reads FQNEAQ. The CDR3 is CASSVDNEQFF.

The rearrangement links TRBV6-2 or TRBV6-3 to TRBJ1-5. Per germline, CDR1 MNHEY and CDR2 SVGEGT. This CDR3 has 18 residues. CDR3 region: CASSYSSGRGRGNQPQHF.

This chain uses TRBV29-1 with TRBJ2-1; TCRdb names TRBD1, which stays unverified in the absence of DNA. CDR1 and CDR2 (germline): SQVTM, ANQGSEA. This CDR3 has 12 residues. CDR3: CGGAITYNEQFF.

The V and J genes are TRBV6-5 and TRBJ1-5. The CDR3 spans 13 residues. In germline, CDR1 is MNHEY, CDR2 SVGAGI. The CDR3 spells CASNGGAGQPQHF.

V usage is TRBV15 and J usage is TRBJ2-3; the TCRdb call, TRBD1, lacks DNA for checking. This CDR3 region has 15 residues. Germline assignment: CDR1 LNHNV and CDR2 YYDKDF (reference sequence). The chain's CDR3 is CATSRGSRATDTQYF.

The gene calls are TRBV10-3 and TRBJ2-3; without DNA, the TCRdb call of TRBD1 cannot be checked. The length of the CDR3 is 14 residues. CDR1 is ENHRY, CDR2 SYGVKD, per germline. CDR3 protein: CAVSTGIGTDTQYF.

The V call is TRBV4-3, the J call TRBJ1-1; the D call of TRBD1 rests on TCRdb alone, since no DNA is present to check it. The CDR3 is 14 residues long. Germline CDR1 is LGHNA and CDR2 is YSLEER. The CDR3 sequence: CASSQETGQREAFF.

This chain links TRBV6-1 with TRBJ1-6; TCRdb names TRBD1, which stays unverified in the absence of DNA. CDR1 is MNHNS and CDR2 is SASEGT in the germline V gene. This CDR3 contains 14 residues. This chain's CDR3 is CASSRTGNHSPLHF.